The 16 T cell receptor beta chains presented below share a single source sample, sequenced in a study of shared clonotypes between healthy human individuals. Sequencing was performed with immunoSEQ multiplex PCR; in TCRdb, only in-frame clones are kept and a portion is missing. The sample records under 750,000 clones, 55% to 75% being singletons. Material for sequencing was memory CD4+ T cells sorted from blood. Indicated subset: CD45RA-negative fraction. These receptors were collected from a woman in her twenties or thirties in good health.

The V and J genes are TRBV18 and TRBJ2-1; 12 bases are a match to TRBD2. CDR1 is KGHSH and CDR2 is LQKENI in the germline V gene. The CDR3 extends over 15 amino acids. J lost 8 bases, V lost 2 bases, and 4 bases had no gene match. The CDR3 coding sequence is TGTGCCAGCTCACCAATGACTAGCGGGAGTGATGAGCAGTTCTTC. As protein: CASSPMTSGSDEQFF.

This clone was observed a few times. The chain joins TRBV30 to TRBJ1-5; TRBD1 matches at 8 bases. With 2 bases clipped from V and 2 bases from J, the junction kept 2 bases outside the gene matches. This CDR3 region has 14 residues. Germline assignment: CDR1 GTSNPN and CDR2 SVGIG (reference sequence). The CDR3 reads CAWSKDRGNQPQHF. DNA of the CDR3: TGTGCCTGGAGTAAGGACAGGGGCAATCAGCCCCAGCATTTT.

As for this clone: The identical CDR3 is also encoded by other nucleotide sequences in the sample. This chain joins TRBV7-7 and TRBJ2-7; 7 nucleotides align to TRBD1. This CDR3 is 13 amino acids long. The germline V gene encodes CDR1 SSHAT and CDR2 FNYEAQ (reference sequence). Trimming cost V 4 bases and J 7 bases; bases outside gene matches: 7. Here the CDR3 reads CASSSDREGEQYF. CDR3 nucleotide sequence: TGTGCCAGCAGCTCTGACAGGGAAGGGGAGCAGTACTTC.

This chain connects TRBV7-2 to TRBJ1-3; maybe TRBD1 (5 bases). The CDR3 spans 14 residues. V dropped 2 bases and J dropped 4 bases, with 9 bases sitting between them. The germline CDR1 and CDR2 sequences are SGHTA and FQGNSA. The CDR3 loop reads CASSLKGLGNTIYF. CDR3 DNA sequence: TGTGCCAGCAGCTTAAAGGGACTCGGAAACACCATATATTTT.

This clone has ten or more counts. The V call is TRBV28, the J call TRBJ2-7, with 9 nucleotides matching TRBD2. V was pared by 6 bases and J by 3 bases, with 3 bases of the junction left unmatched. Germline-derived CDR1 and CDR2 are MDHEN and SYDVKM. CDR3 length: 13 residues. CDR3 sequence reads: CASRIAGDYEQYF. DNA for the CDR3: TGTGCCAGCAGAATAGCGGGAGACTACGAGCAGTACTTC.

As concerns this clone: The sample has other DNA sequences that encode this CDR3 too. The chain carries TRBV18 and TRBJ2-5, with no clear D. Trimming stripped 1 base from V and 1 base from J, with 4 bases between. Germline CDR1 reads KGHSH; CDR2 reads LQKENI. The CDR3 has 13 amino acids. In DNA form, the CDR3 reads TGTGCCAGCTCACCACATTCCCAAGAGACCCAGTACTTC. Protein sequence: CASSPHSQETQYF.

The chain uses TRBV4-2 and TRBJ2-1; 10 positions match TRBD2. J was trimmed by 3 bases and V by 3 bases; bases with no gene match: 5. Germline CDR1 LGHNA, CDR2 YNFKEQ. CDR3 length: 16 amino acids. Written as DNA, the CDR3 is TGTGCCAGCAGCCAGTTGGGACTAGCGCGCTACAATGAGCAGTTCTTC. It codes for CASSQLGLARYNEQFF.

This clone was detected once. The chain employs TRBV6-5 and TRBJ2-5; the D gene is possibly TRBD2 (6 bases). CDR3 size: 13 residues. V dropped 2 bases and J dropped 3 bases, with 7 bases sitting between them. Germline CDR1 reads MNHEY; CDR2 reads SVGAGI. The CDR3 region is CASSYGGEETQYF. The DNA of the CDR3 is TGTGCCAGCAGTTACGGCGGGGAAGAGACCCAGTACTTC.

The chain uses TRBV9 and TRBJ2-7, with 8 positions matching TRBD1. The germline V gene encodes CDR1 SGDLS and CDR2 YYNGEE. The CDR3 totals 14 residues. Trimming cost V 3 bases and J 2 bases; bases outside gene matches: 4. CDR3 loop: CASSGRQGPYEQYF. The CDR3 region has the DNA TGTGCCAGCAGCGGGCGACAGGGGCCCTACGAGCAGTACTTC.

This clone was seen only once. The chain carries TRBV7-2 and TRBJ1-5, with 10 bases lining up with TRBD1. With 0 bases clipped from V and 6 bases from J, the junction kept 5 bases outside the gene matches. This CDR3 spans 16 amino acids. Germline assignment: CDR1 SGHTA and CDR2 FQGNSA. In nucleotides, the CDR3 is TGTGCCAGCAGCTTAGCGGGAGGGACAGGGGTTCAGCCCCAGCATTTT. It codes for CASSLAGGTGVQPQHF.

V gene TRBV11-3 combines with J gene TRBJ2-7; the D is unclear. Trimming left V 5 bases short and J 2 bases short, with 16 bases between. The CDR3 loop spans 15 amino acids. CDR1 is SGHNT and CDR2 is YENEEA in the germline V gene. The CDR3 DNA is TGTGCCAGCAGCCTCGATAGCTCTCGAGCCTACGAGCAGTACTTC. Protein sequence: CASSLDSSRAYEQYF.

CDR3 region: CASSALRDRVVEAFF. The CDR3 DNA is TGTGCCAGCAGCGCACTCCGGGACAGGGTTGTTGAAGCTTTCTTT. The chain joins TRBV11-2 to TRBJ1-1; the match to TRBD1 covers 9 bases. J gave up 7 bases and V 5 bases, and 11 bases lay outside the gene matches. Germline V gene data show CDR1 as SGHAT and CDR2 as FQNNGV. CDR3 length: 15 residues.

CDR3 amino acids: CSVEARGSGSSYNEQFF. For the CDR3, the DNA is TGCAGCGTTGAAGCCCGGGGGAGCGGGAGCTCCTACAATGAGCAGTTCTTC. The chain carries TRBV29-1 and TRBJ2-1; 8 positions agree with TRBD2. V lost 1 base and J lost 0; bases outside the gene matches: 8. Germline V CDR1 and CDR2: SQVTM, ANQGSEA. This CDR3 is 17 amino acids long.

The DNA of the CDR3 is TGTGCCAGCAGCGGACAGGGGGTCTCCTACGAGCAGTACTTC. Its translation: CASSGQGVSYEQYF. V gene TRBV5-4 combines with J gene TRBJ2-7; TRBD1 aligns across 10 bases. The CDR3 spans 14 residues. Looked up from germline, CDR1 is SGHNT and CDR2 is YYREEE (reference sequence). V lost 4 bases and J lost 0; bases outside the gene matches: 1.

This clone was seen just once. The chain joins TRBV5-1 to TRBJ1-3; 10 bases line up with TRBD1. The CDR3 extends over 17 amino acids. Germline V gene data show CDR1 as SGHRS and CDR2 as YFSETQ. Unmatched junction bases numbered 7, after V lost 4 bases and J lost 0 bases. The CDR3, as DNA: TGCGCCAGCAGCCTTAGGACAGGGGGTAACTCTGGAAACACCATATATTTT. Protein sequence: CASSLRTGGNSGNTIYF.

The rearrangement uses TRBV28 and TRBJ1-1; no clear D. Trimming shortened V by 6 bases and J by 4 bases, and 12 bases separated the two germline ends. Germline-derived CDR1 and CDR2 are MDHEN and SYDVKM. The CDR3 has 13 amino acids. The CDR3 DNA reads TGTGCCAGCAGGACGGGGAGGGTCACTGAAGCTTTCTTT. Amino acids: CASRTGRVTEAFF.